This TCR beta chain is drawn from a study of blood T cell repertoires in COVID-19. Turning to the study itself: COVID-19 samples, acute and convalescent, were from the United States, Italy and Spain. In each case, the material was cDNA or gDNA derived from T cells, B-cell-depleted T cells, or PBMCs.

Per the original methods: Quantification of nucleated cells was approximated via reference gene primer amplification. The protocol was immunoSEQ multiplex PCR, while the TCRdb copy is restricted to in-frame clones and leaves out a portion. V, J and clone size were drawn from that table, and D and trimming were deduced from the DNA. This repertoire shows 65,000 to 90,000 clones, about 83% found once; its top ten account for about 8.5%. V lost 4 bases, J lost 3 bases, and 8 bases stayed unmatched. Germline CDR1 SGHRS, CDR2 YFSETQ. This CDR3 is 16 amino acids long. Sequenced input: peripheral blood. The chain couples TRBV5-1 to TRBJ2-3; 10 bases are a match to TRBD2. The TCR originated in a man aged 50-59 years with active COVID-19. CDR3 region: CASSPQAGGNTDTQYF. The CDR3 nucleotides read TGCGCCAGCAGCCCCCAAGCGGGGGGGAATACAGATACGCAGTATTTT.